This T cell receptor (beta chain) emerged from a study of T cells after yellow fever vaccination. Study-wide context: Fractions containing few cells were prepared with SMART-Seq v4 Ultra Low Input. General study points: A faster peak, day 5 versus 15, was reached by the weaker secondary response.

Germline V gene data show CDR1 as SGHAT and CDR2 as FQDESV (reference sequence). This CDR3 comprises 16 residues. The V end was cut by 5 bases, the J end by 4 bases, with 21 bases between. There are a few counts of this clonotype. Antigen: not known. In making TCR cDNA, 5'RACE template switching added a universal primer site and UMIs to it. Each CDR3 protein is one row after TCRdb ran MiXCR on the 5' RACE reads. The sample lists 550,000 or so distinct CDR3 sequences, about 19% occurring once. The chain uses TRBV11-1 and TRBJ2-7, with D perhaps TRBD1 or TRBD2 (6 bases each). Here the sequenced sample was PBMCs, taken 15 days after the yellow fever booster vaccination. This clonotype was sampled from a man aged 30 to 45 who received the YFV17D yellow fever vaccine. CDR3 loop: CASSLRRGSPPYEQYF. The CDR3 nucleotides read TGTGCCAGCAGCCTCCGGAGGGGGTCTCCCCCGTACGAGCAGTACTTC.